Following are 7 T cell receptor beta chains from one sample sequenced in a study of cytomegalovirus exposure and HLA in healthy donors. Data came from immunoSEQ multiplex PCR; TCRdb stores just in-frame clones and leaves some out. This table holds over 150,000 clones, roughly 95% found once. The sequenced sample consisted of PBMCs. Source of these receptors: a woman aged 18 to 35 in good health and CMV-seronegative.

The rearrangement joins TRBV5-6 to TRBJ2-7; D is perhaps TRBD2 (5 bases). V was shortened by 2 bases and J by 2 bases, with 8 bases between the two germline ends. CDR1 is SGHDT, CDR2 YYEEEE, per germline. The CDR3 extends over 13 amino acids. As DNA, the CDR3 is TGTGCCAGCAGCTTCCAGCGGCCCTACGAGCAGTACTTC. This encodes CASSFQRPYEQYF.

This chain uses TRBV5-8 with TRBJ2-7, with D perhaps matching TRBD1 (6 bases). Germline V gene sequence: CDR1 SGHTS, CDR2 YDEGEE. The CDR3 totals 15 residues. The germline V and J ends were trimmed by 5 bases and 5 bases, with 20 bases remaining between them. CDR3 in amino acids: CASSLRTATFHEQYF. CDR3 sequence (DNA): TGTGCCAGCAGTTTGAGGACAGCGACGTTCCACGAGCAGTACTTC. Drawing the rest from reference TRBV5-8 and TRBJ2-7, the complete variable domain is EAGVTQSPTHLIKTRGQQATLRCSPISGHTSVYWYQQALGLGLQFLLWYDEGEERNRGNFPPRFSGRQFPNYSSELNVNALELEDSALYLCASSLRTATFHEQYFGPGTRLTVT.

The chain uses TRBV9 and TRBJ1-4; weak D call: TRBD1 (6 bases). The CDR3 has 15 residues. Between the trimmed V and J ends, which lost 4 bases and 3 bases, there was a span of 13 bases. Germline V gene lookup returns CDR1 SGDLS and CDR2 YYNGEE. In DNA, the CDR3 is TGTGCCAGCAGCACCCAGGACAGCTCTAATGAAAAACTGTTTTTT. Its protein is CASSTQDSSNEKLFF.

Concerning this clone itself: Other DNA sequences in this specimen translate into the identical CDR3. The rearrangement joins TRBV5-6 to TRBJ2-1; D is possibly TRBD1 (5 bases). Trimming cost V 4 bases and J 6 bases, with 11 bases left between them. The CDR3 length is 13 residues. Looked up from germline, CDR1 is SGHDT and CDR2 is YYEEEE. The CDR3 region has the DNA TGTGCCAGCAGCCTAGGGGCTGGCAATGAGCAGTTCTTC. It encodes CASSLGAGNEQFF.

The chain couples TRBV9 to TRBJ1-2; no clear D gene. CDR3 length equals 17 residues. Germline values: CDR1 SGDLS, CDR2 YYNGEE. Trimming removed 3 bases from V and 3 bases from J, with 21 bases in between. The chain's CDR3 is CASSGPRGRGRDYGYTF. CDR3 coding DNA: TGTGCCAGCAGCGGCCCCCGGGGTCGGGGTAGGGACTATGGCTACACCTTC.

The chain carries TRBV19 and TRBJ2-5, with 8 bases lining up with TRBD1. After removal of 9 bases from V and 4 bases from J, the junction contained 10 bases not matched to a gene. CDR3 size: 14 residues. CDR1 is LNHDA, CDR2 SQIVND, per germline (reference sequence). CDR3 DNA: TGTGCCAGCAGCAGGGGGCGAGCGGGAGAGACCCAGTACTTC. Protein product: CASSRGRAGETQYF.

The chain uses TRBV2 and TRBJ2-1, with a tentative D call TRBD1 (5 bases). Trimming removed 6 bases from V and 4 bases from J, with 19 bases in between. CDR3 length equals 16 residues. From germline, CDR1 is SNHLY and CDR2 FYNNEI. Written as DNA, the CDR3 is TGTGCCAGCAGGGATGTCGCAGGGCTAGGGTACAATGAGCAGTTCTTC. It codes for CASRDVAGLGYNEQFF.